These 11 T cell receptor beta chains share one sample of origin, sequenced in a study of cytomegalovirus exposure and HLA in healthy donors. Method: immunoSEQ multiplex PCR; TCRdb's copy keeps in-frame clones and lacks some. The sample shows some 150,000 clones, 80% to 90% of them seen only once. Input material: PBMCs. These receptors were collected from a woman aged 25 to 39 in good health and CMV-seronegative.

V and J are TRBV7-9 and TRBJ2-7, with D perhaps TRBD2 (5 bases). This CDR3 spans 12 amino acids. Trimming left V 8 bases short and J 2 bases short, with 10 bases between. Germline loops: CDR1 SEHNR, CDR2 FQNEAQ (reference sequence). In DNA form, the CDR3 reads TGTGCCAGCCACGGGGATGCCTACGAGCAGTACTTC. Amino acids: CASHGDAYEQYF. Variable domain in full (rest from reference TRBV7-9 and TRBJ2-7): DTGVSQNPRHKITKRGQNVTFRCDPISEHNRLYWYRQTLGQGPEFLTYFQNEAQLEKSRLLSDRFSAERPKGSFSTLEIQRTEQGDSAMYLCASHGDAYEQYFGPGTRLTVT.

The rearrangement uses TRBV4-3 and TRBJ2-3; TRBD1 is a possible D gene (5 bases). Germline CDR1 LGHNA, CDR2 YSLEER. The CDR3 length is 15 residues. V dropped 0 bases and J dropped 0 bases, with 7 bases sitting between them. CDR3 amino acids: CASSQDGASTDTQYF. The CDR3 DNA is TGCGCCAGCAGCCAAGATGGGGCGAGCACAGATACGCAGTATTTT.

In this sample, this clone turned up a few times. V usage is TRBV2 and J usage is TRBJ1-2; D might be TRBD1 (5 bases). The CDR3 sequence is 13 residues long. V lost 1 base, J lost 7 bases, and 10 bases lay in between. CDR1 and CDR2 from the germline V gene are SNHLY and FYNNEI. The CDR3 bases are TGTGCCAGCAGTGAAGGGACACGTCCTGGCTACACCTTC. Translating gives CASSEGTRPGYTF.

The CDR3 is CAWSQAPGGFYNEQFF. For the CDR3, the DNA is TGTGCCTGGAGTCAGGCGCCAGGGGGCTTCTACAATGAGCAGTTCTTC. The rearrangement joins TRBV30 to TRBJ2-1; 8 bases line up with TRBD1. V trimming: 2 bases; J trimming: 3 bases; junction bases outside the gene matches: 9. Germline-derived CDR1 and CDR2 are GTSNPN and SVGIG (reference sequence). This CDR3 has 16 residues.

This clone appeared a single time. The V call is TRBV15, the J call TRBJ1-5; D is perhaps TRBD1 (5 bases). Germline CDR1 and CDR2: LNHNV and YYDKDF (reference sequence). Trimming removed 0 bases at V and 3 bases at J, with 9 bases between. CDR3 size: 15 residues. CDR3 nucleotide sequence: TGTGCCACCAGCAGAGATCGGGGGATCAATCAGCCCCAGCATTTT. Its translation: CATSRDRGINQPQHF.

The V call is TRBV18, the J call TRBJ2-6, with D possibly TRBD1 on 6 matching bases. CDR3 length: 15 amino acids. Germline CDR1 KGHSH, CDR2 LQKENI. The V and J ends lost 4 bases and 2 bases respectively, with 9 bases between them. The DNA for the CDR3 is TGTGCCAGCTCACAACAGGGAGCTGGGGCCAACGTCCTGACTTTC. This translates into CASSQQGAGANVLTF.

The chain couples TRBV6-5 to TRBJ1-2, with 7 bases aligning to TRBD1. CDR1 is MNHEY and CDR2 is SVGAGI in the germline V gene. Trimming cost V 6 bases and J 4 bases; bases outside gene matches: 11. The CDR3 totals 15 residues. The DNA for the CDR3 is TGTGCCAGCAGCCGCGGGACAGTTAGGGCCTATGGCTACACCTTC. Protein product: CASSRGTVRAYGYTF.

This rearrangement joins TRBV5-1 to TRBJ2-5, with 7 bases matching TRBD1. CDR1 SGHRS and CDR2 YFSETQ come from the germline V gene. Trimming at V came to 0 bases and at J to 2 bases, leaving 7 bases not matched to a gene. The CDR3 is 16 amino acids. CDR3 sequence reads: CASSLAALGQQETQYF. The CDR3 bases are TGCGCCAGCAGCTTGGCCGCCTTGGGACAGCAAGAGACCCAGTACTTC.

The chain joins TRBV19 to TRBJ1-2; D not certain. Between the trimmed V and J ends, which lost 1 base and 2 bases, there was a span of 11 bases. The CDR3 sequence is 15 residues long. CDR1 and CDR2 from the germline V gene are LNHDA and SQIVND (reference sequence). The CDR3 is CASSIAAGMNYGYTF. In nucleotides, the CDR3 is TGTGCCAGTAGTATAGCCGCGGGGATGAACTATGGCTACACCTTC.

The gene calls are TRBV19 and TRBJ2-1; perhaps TRBD1 as D (6 bases). V was clipped by 5 bases and J by 2 bases, with 13 bases between them. CDR3 size: 15 residues. Looked up from germline, CDR1 is LNHDA and CDR2 is SQIVND (reference sequence). The CDR3 is CASSFNRVPYNEQFF. The CDR3 nucleotides read TGTGCCAGTAGTTTTAACAGGGTCCCCTACAATGAGCAGTTCTTC.

The chain employs TRBV9 and TRBJ1-2; no reliable D call. Germline V gene lookup returns CDR1 SGDLS and CDR2 YYNGEE. Trimming removed 0 bases from V and 2 bases from J, with 5 bases in between. The CDR3 is 13 residues long. The CDR3 loop reads CASSVAGNYGYTF. The CDR3 DNA is TGTGCCAGCAGCGTAGCGGGGAACTATGGCTACACCTTC.